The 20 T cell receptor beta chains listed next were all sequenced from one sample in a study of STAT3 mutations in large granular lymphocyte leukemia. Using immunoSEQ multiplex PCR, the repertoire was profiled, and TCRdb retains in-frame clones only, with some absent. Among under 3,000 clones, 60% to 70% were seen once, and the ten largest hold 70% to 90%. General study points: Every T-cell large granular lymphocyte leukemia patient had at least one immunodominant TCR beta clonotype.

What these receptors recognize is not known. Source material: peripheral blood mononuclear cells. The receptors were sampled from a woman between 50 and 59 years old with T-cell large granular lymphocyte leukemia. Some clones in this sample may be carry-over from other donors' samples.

The CDR3, as DNA: TGTGCCAGCAGTTACTCAGGACAGGGTCCATCCTACGAGCAGTACTTC. Amino acids: CASSYSGQGPSYEQYF. The rearrangement links TRBV6-5 to TRBJ2-7, with 8 bases identical to TRBD1. Germline CDR1 reads MNHEY; CDR2 reads SVGAGI. V was pared by 0 bases and J by 1 base, with 5 bases of the junction left unmatched. This CDR3 is built from 16 residues.

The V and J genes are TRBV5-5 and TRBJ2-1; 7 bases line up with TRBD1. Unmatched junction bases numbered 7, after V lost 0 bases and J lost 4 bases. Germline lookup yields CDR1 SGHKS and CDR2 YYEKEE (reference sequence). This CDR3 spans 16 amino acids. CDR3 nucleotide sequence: TGTGCCAGCAGCTTGGTACGGGACAGCCTATACAATGAGCAGTTCTTC. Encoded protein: CASSLVRDSLYNEQFF.

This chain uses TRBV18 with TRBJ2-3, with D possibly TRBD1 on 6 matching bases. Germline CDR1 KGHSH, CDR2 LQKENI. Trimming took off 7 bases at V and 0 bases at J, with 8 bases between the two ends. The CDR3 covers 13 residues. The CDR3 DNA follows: TGTGCCAGCTTCGACAGGAGCACAGATACGCAGTATTTT. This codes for CASFDRSTDTQYF.

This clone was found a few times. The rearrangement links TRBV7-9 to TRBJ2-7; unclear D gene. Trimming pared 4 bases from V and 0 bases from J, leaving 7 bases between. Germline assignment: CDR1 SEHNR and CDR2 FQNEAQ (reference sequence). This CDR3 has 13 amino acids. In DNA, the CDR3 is TGTGCCAGCAGCTCGGACCTCTCCTACGAGCAGTACTTC. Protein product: CASSSDLSYEQYF.

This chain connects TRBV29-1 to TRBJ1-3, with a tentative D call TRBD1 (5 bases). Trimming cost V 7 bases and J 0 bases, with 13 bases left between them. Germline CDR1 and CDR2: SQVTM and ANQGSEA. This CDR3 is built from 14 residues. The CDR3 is CSASQGTSGNTIYF. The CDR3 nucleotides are TGCAGCGCCTCACAAGGGACCTCTGGAAACACCATATATTTT.

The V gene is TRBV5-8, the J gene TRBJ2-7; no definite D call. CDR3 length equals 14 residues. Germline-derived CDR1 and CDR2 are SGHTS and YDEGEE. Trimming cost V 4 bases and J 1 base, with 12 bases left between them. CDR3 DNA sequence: TGTGCCAGCAGCCCGCGGCCTGGATCCTACGAGCAGTACTTC. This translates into CASSPRPGSYEQYF.

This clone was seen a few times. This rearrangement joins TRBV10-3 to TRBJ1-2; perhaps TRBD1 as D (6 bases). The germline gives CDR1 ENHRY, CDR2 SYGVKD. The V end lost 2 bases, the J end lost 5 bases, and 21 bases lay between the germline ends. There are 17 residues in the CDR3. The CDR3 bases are TGTGCCATCAGTGAGGGAAGCTTGGGAAGCAGGGGTTATGGCTACACCTTC. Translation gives CAISEGSLGSRGYGYTF.

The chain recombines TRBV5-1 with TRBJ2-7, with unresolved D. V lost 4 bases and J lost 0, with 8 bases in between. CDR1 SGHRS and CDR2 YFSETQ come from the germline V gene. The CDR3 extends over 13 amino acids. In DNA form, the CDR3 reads TGCGCCAGCAGCATCCCCAACTCCTACGAGCAGTACTTC. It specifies CASSIPNSYEQYF.

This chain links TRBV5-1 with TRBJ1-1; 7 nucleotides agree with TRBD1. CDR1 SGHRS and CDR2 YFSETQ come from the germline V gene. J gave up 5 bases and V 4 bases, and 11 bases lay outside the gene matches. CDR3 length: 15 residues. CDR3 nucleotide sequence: TGCGCCAGCAGCCTAAGACAGGGCGCGGGGACTGAAGCTTTCTTT. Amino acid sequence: CASSLRQGAGTEAFF.

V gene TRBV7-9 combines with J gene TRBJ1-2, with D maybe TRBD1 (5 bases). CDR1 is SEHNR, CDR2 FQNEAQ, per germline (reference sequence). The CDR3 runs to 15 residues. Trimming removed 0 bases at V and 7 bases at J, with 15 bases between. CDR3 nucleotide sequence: TGTGCCAGCAGCTTAGCGCTCAGGGAGTTTGGTGGCTACACCTTC. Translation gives CASSLALREFGGYTF.

CDR3 protein: CSAGEGAAYGYTF. As DNA, the CDR3 is TGCAGCGCTGGCGAGGGGGCGGCCTATGGCTACACCTTC. The chain combines TRBV29-1 with TRBJ1-2, with 7 bases identical to TRBD1. The CDR3 extends over 13 amino acids. J gave up 4 bases and V 7 bases, and 9 bases lay outside the gene matches. Looked up from germline, CDR1 is SQVTM and CDR2 is ANQGSEA.

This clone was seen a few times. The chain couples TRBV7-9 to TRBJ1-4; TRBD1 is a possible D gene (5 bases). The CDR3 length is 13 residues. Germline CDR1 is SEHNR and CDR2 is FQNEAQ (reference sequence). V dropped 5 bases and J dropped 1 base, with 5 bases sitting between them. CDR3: CASSRGTNEKLFF. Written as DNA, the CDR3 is TGTGCCAGCAGCAGGGGAACTAATGAAAAACTGTTTTTT. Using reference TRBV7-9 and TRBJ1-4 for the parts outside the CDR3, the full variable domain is DTGVSQNPRHKITKRGQNVTFRCDPISEHNRLYWYRQTLGQGPEFLTYFQNEAQLEKSRLLSDRFSAERPKGSFSTLEIQRTEQGDSAMYLCASSRGTNEKLFFGSGTQLSVL.

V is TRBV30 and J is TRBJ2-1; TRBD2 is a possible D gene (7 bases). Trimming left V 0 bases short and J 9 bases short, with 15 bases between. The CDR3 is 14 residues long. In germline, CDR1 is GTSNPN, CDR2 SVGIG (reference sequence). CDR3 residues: CAWSVNRGGSEQFF. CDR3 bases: TGTGCCTGGAGTGTAAATAGGGGGGGGAGTGAGCAGTTCTTC.

The CDR3 DNA is TGTGCCAGCTCACCACTAGTTAACCGGGACCAAGAGACCCAGTACTTC. This translates into CASSPLVNRDQETQYF. The chain is built from TRBV18 and TRBJ2-5; D is unclear. CDR3 length equals 16 residues. V was clipped by 1 base and J by 0 bases, with 12 bases between them. Germline V CDR1 and CDR2: KGHSH, LQKENI.

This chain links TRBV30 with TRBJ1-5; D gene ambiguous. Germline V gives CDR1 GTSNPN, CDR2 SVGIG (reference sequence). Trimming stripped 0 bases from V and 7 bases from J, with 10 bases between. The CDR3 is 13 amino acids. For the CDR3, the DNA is TGTGCCTGGAGTGTTTTTGTTGGCCAGCCCCAGCATTTT. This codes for CAWSVFVGQPQHF.

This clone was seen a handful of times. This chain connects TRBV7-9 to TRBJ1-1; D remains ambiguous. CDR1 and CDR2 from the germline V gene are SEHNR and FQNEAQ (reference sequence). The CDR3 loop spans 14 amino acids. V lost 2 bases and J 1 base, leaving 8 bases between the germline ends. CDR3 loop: CASSLITENTEAFF. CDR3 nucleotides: TGTGCCAGCAGCTTAATCACTGAGAACACTGAAGCTTTCTTT.

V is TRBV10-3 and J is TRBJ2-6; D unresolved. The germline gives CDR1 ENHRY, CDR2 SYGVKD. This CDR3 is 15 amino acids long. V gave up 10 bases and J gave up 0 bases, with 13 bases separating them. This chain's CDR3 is CATRSDFSGANVLTF. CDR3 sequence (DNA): TGTGCCACCCGCAGTGACTTCTCTGGGGCCAACGTCCTGACTTTC.

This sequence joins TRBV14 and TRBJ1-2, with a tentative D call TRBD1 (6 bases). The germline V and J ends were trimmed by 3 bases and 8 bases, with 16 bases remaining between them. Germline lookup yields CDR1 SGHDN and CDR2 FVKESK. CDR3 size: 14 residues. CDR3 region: CASSQNAGAVGYTF. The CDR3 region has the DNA TGTGCCAGCAGCCAGAACGCGGGGGCCGTGGGCTACACCTTC.

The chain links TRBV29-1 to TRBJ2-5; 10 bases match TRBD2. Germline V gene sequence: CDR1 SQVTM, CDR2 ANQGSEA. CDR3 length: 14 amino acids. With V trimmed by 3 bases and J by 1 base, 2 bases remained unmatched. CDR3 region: CSVDIAGGQETQYF. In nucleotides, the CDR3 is TGCAGCGTTGATATAGCGGGAGGCCAAGAGACCCAGTACTTC.

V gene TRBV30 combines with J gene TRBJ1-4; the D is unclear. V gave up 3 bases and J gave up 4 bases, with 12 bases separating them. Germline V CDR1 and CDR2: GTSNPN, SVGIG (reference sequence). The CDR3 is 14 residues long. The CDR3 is CAWRVGRYNEKLFF. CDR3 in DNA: TGTGCCTGGAGAGTCGGGAGATATAATGAAAAACTGTTTTTT.